This T cell receptor (beta chain) was observed in a study of blood T cells in healthy people across ages. The table lists this clonotype with a few counts. For the second PCR, which ran for roughly 7 to 11 cycles, a sample-barcoded 5' primer and a J-beta primer mix were used. TCRdb called the 5' RACE reads again in MiXCR, with one record for every CDR3 protein. The sample lists about 930,000 distinct CDR3 sequences; 25% to 30% were seen once. The CDR3 runs to 13 residues. The V segment lost 7 bases and the J segment 4 bases; nucleotides outside the gene matches: 6. Germline-derived CDR1 and CDR2 are SGHTA and FQGNSA. The sample also formed part of further work on T cells of mothers and their children.

Material: blood. This receptor was taken from a woman in her forties in good health. The J gene is TRBJ1-1, the V gene TRBV7-2, with TRBD1 identical over 7 bases. CDR3 coding DNA: TGTGCCAGCAACTCCTCAGGGGGCACTGAAGCTTTCTTT. Protein product: CASNSSGGTEAFF.